The 18 T cell receptor beta chains presented below share a single source sample, sequenced in a study of Graves' ophthalmopathy and Graves' hyperthyroidism (dated by TCRdb to the late 2010s). Sequencing instrument: Illumina HiSeq 2000. TCR beta CDR3 regions were amplified from RNA transcripts for repertoire sequencing. The first round of RT-PCR was done with HTBI primers and the Qiagen OneStep RT-PCR kit, and was followed by a second round of multiplex PCR, then size selection and purification. TCRdb trimmed the raw reads at Q25, called clones with MiXCR and kept productive beta chains. Each entry is one CDR3 protein sequence, shown with its most common DNA and genes. The sample includes about 220,000 distinct CDR3 sequences, with roughly a fifth observed a single time. About 40% of the sample lies in the top ten. The specimen sequenced was peripheral blood. The origin of the receptors is a woman aged 45-59 years with Graves' ophthalmopathy. Donor details come from another sample of the same person, matched by shared clones.

J is TRBJ1-1 and V is TRBV29-1, with no clear D. This CDR3 is built from 13 residues. CDR1 and CDR2 from the germline V gene are SQVTM and ANQGSEA. The V and J ends lost 5 bases and 2 bases respectively, with 12 bases between them. As DNA, the CDR3 is TGCAGCGTTTCATCGACATCAAACACTGAAGCTTTCTTT. It yields the protein CSVSSTSNTEAFF.

The chain combines TRBV27 with TRBJ2-7, with TRBD1 identical over 7 bases. Germline loops: CDR1 MNHEY, CDR2 SMNVEV (reference sequence). The CDR3 runs to 12 residues. Trimming took 7 bases from V and 7 from J; bases not matched to a gene: 7. In nucleotides, the CDR3 is TGTGCCAGCATCATAGACAGGGTTGAGCAGTACTTC. It translates to CASIIDRVEQYF.

V gene TRBV18 combines with J gene TRBJ2-7; the match to TRBD1 covers 9 bases. CDR1 and CDR2 (germline): KGHSH, LQKENI. The CDR3 is made up of 16 amino acids. With 0 bases clipped from V and 2 bases from J, the junction kept 5 bases outside the gene matches. CDR3 coding DNA: TGTGCCAGCTCACCACCGCGGGACAGGGACACCTACGAGCAGTACTTC. Protein: CASSPPRDRDTYEQYF.

This clonotype was counted ten times or more. V is TRBV15 and J is TRBJ2-5; D call uncertain. The V gene lost 2 bases and the J gene lost 3 bases, with 1 base spanning the gap. From germline, CDR1 is LNHNV and CDR2 YYDKDF (reference sequence). The CDR3 has 11 amino acids. CDR3: CATSRKETQYF. Written as DNA, the CDR3 is TGTGCCACCAGCAGAAAAGAGACCCAGTACTTC.

The gene calls are TRBV6-5 and TRBJ1-2; D is unresolved. The CDR3 runs to 14 residues. CDR1 and CDR2 from the germline V gene are MNHEY and SVGAGI. V was cut by 2 bases and J by 7 bases, with 14 bases left in between. CDR3 DNA sequence: TGTGCCAGCAGTTACGACGGCGGGTGGGGTGGCTACACCTTC. Amino acid sequence: CASSYDGGWGGYTF.

This clonotype has at least ten counts. CDR3 residues: CASTLSGRGNEQYF. CDR3 bases: TGTGCCAGCACCCTGAGCGGGAGGGGAAACGAGCAGTACTTC. The chain couples TRBV12-3 or TRBV12-4 to TRBJ2-7; TRBD2 aligns across 10 bases. This CDR3 region has 14 residues. With 7 bases clipped from V and 5 bases from J, the junction kept 8 bases outside the gene matches.

This clonotype was detected ten times or more. The rearrangement joins TRBV28 to TRBJ1-2; tentatively, D is TRBD1 (5 bases). The length of the CDR3 is 11 residues. Germline-derived CDR1 and CDR2 are MDHEN and SYDVKM. Trimming left V 10 bases short and J 7 bases short, with 13 bases between. In DNA form, the CDR3 reads TGTGCCACCGATGGGGGGTCTGGCTACACCTTC. Its translation is CATDGGSGYTF.

In its sample, this clonotype was seen many times. The CDR3 is CATSDRGLAGHEQFF. CDR3 DNA sequence: TGTGCCACCAGTGACCGGGGACTAGCGGGACATGAGCAGTTCTTC. The chain has TRBV24-1 and TRBJ2-1, with 13 bases identical to TRBD2. From germline, CDR1 is KGHDR and CDR2 SFDVKD. The CDR3 covers 15 residues. V was pared by 4 bases and J by 8 bases, with 4 bases of the junction left unmatched.

This clonotype was seen repeatedly, ten times or more. V is TRBV27 and J is TRBJ2-5; D remains ambiguous. This CDR3 has 13 amino acids. The ends were cut back, 5 bases at V and 9 bases at J, with 16 bases in the middle. Germline CDR1 MNHEY, CDR2 SMNVEV (reference sequence). Here the CDR3 DNA reads TGTGCCAGCAGTACCCCACTTCCCCAGCCCCAGTACTTC. Protein sequence: CASSTPLPQPQYF.

This clonotype was seen many times. The V and J genes are TRBV3-1 and TRBJ2-7, with 8 bases aligning to TRBD2. CDR1 and CDR2 from the germline V gene are LGHDT and YNNKEL (reference sequence). There are 14 residues in the CDR3. The ends lost 8 bases at V and 6 bases at J; junction bases unmatched: 12. CDR3 bases: TGTGCCAGCGGAAGAGCGGGAGAGCGGGGCGAGCAGTACTTC. It encodes CASGRAGERGEQYF.

This clonotype was observed at least ten times. The V gene is TRBV14, the J gene TRBJ2-7, with D maybe TRBD2 (5 bases). V dropped 6 bases and J dropped 9 bases, with 15 bases sitting between them. CDR3 length: 12 residues. Germline CDR1 SGHDN, CDR2 FVKESK. CDR3 in DNA: TGTGCCAGCAGTCTCAGCGGCTGGTCGCAGTACTTC. Its translation: CASSLSGWSQYF. Using reference TRBV14 and TRBJ2-7 for the parts outside the CDR3, the full variable domain is EAGVTQFPSHSVIEKGQTVTLRCDPISGHDNLYWYRRVMGKEIKFLLHFVKESKQDESGMPNNRFLAERTGGTYSTLKVQPAELEDSGVYFCASSLSGWSQYFGPGTRLTVT.

In its sample, this clonotype was seen many times. The V and J genes are TRBV20-1 and TRBJ1-2; D is undetermined. The V end was cut by 3 bases, the J end by 0 bases, with 5 bases between. The germline CDR1 and CDR2 sequences are DFQATT and SNEGSKA (reference sequence). The CDR3 runs 12 residues. DNA for the CDR3: TGCAGTGCTAGTAAACCTAACTATGGCTACACCTTC. Protein sequence: CSASKPNYGYTF.

This sequence joins TRBV7-6 and TRBJ2-7; D is perhaps TRBD1 or TRBD2 (5 bases each). V lost 3 bases and J lost 7, with 16 bases in between. The CDR3 covers 14 residues. The germline gives CDR1 SGHVS, CDR2 FNYEAQ. The CDR3 region has the DNA TGTGCCAGCAGCTTGGGGACGGACGTGAGGGAGCAGTACTTC. Translation: CASSLGTDVREQYF.

This clonotype occurred many times. J is TRBJ2-1 and V is TRBV12-3 or TRBV12-4; maybe TRBD1 (6 bases). The V end lost 5 bases, the J end lost 10 bases, and 15 bases lay between the germline ends. The CDR3 is 13 amino acids. CDR3 in DNA: TGTGCCAGCAGTGTAGTACAGGGAAGGGAGCAGTTCTTC. As protein: CASSVVQGREQFF.

This clonotype was found many times. The V call is TRBV24-1, the J call TRBJ2-5, with 14 bases aligning to TRBD2. After removal of 3 bases from V and 7 bases from J, the junction contained 6 bases not matched to a gene. The CDR3 extends over 16 amino acids. In germline, CDR1 is KGHDR, CDR2 SFDVKD. CDR3 DNA: TGTGCCACCAGTGATACCGGGACTAGCGGGAGTGGGACCCAGTACTTC. Encoded protein: CATSDTGTSGSGTQYF.

This clonotype came up many times. The gene calls are TRBV28 and TRBJ1-2; D possibly corresponds to TRBD1 (6 bases). This CDR3 is 14 amino acids long. The ends were cut back, 6 bases at V and 7 bases at J, with 18 bases in the middle. Germline CDR1 MDHEN, CDR2 SYDVKM. CDR3 amino acids: CASSPGDTLSGYTF. Written as DNA, the CDR3 is TGTGCCAGCAGCCCAGGGGACACACTCAGTGGCTACACCTTC.

Ten or more counts support this clonotype. Here the CDR3 reads CASSFAGYEQYF. CDR3 DNA sequence: TGTGCCAGCAGTTTCGCGGGTTACGAGCAGTACTTC. This chain joins TRBV12-3 or TRBV12-4 and TRBJ2-7; the D gene is possibly TRBD2 (5 bases). V lost 3 bases and J lost 4, with 7 bases in between. The CDR3 runs to 12 residues.

This clonotype was observed at least ten times. The chain joins TRBV30 to TRBJ2-2; D ambiguous. Germline loops: CDR1 GTSNPN, CDR2 SVGIG (reference sequence). The length of the CDR3 is 14 residues. The V gene lost 4 bases and the J gene lost 5 bases, with 14 bases spanning the gap. For the CDR3, the DNA is TGTGCCTGGAATGGGGAAGGGTTAACCGGGGAGCTGTTTTTT. This translates into CAWNGEGLTGELFF.